The present TCR beta chain was sequenced within a study of blood T cell repertoires in COVID-19. Across the study: T cells, B-cell-depleted T cells, or PBMCs supplied cDNA or gDNA.

Patients in Seattle were enrolled during active infection, then followed longitudinally. Germline CDR1 and CDR2: LGHNT and FRNRAP. The CDR3 covers 14 residues. V shed 7 bases and J shed 2 bases, with 13 bases lying between them. Per the authors' pipeline: Quantification of nucleated cells was approximated via reference gene primer amplification. Generated by immunoSEQ multiplex PCR, the TCRdb table keeps only in-frame clones and is missing some. V and J calls and clone size come straight from that table; D and trimming were deduced from the DNA. The top ten clones hold about 6.9% of a sample with roughly 160,000 clones, 70% to 85% of them seen once.

Sequencing used peripheral blood. The chain couples TRBV12-5 to TRBJ2-3, with D unresolved. This TCR was sampled from an older man with COVID-19, enrolled during active disease. In DNA form, the CDR3 reads TGTGCTAGTGTTTTAGACATAAACACAGATACGCAGTATTTT. This translates into CASVLDINTDTQYF.